What follows are 24 T cell receptor beta chains derived from one specimen sequenced in a study of cytomegalovirus exposure and HLA in healthy donors. 60 Vbeta and 13 Jbeta primers were used in PCR. Only in-frame clones appear in the TCRdb table, and some are missing; sequencing was by immunoSEQ multiplex PCR. The table includes fewer than 95,000 clones, roughly 85% detected once. The specimen was PBMCs. The origin of the receptors is a middle-aged man in good health and CMV-seropositive.

J is TRBJ1-5 and V is TRBV2; tentatively, D is TRBD1 (5 bases). The CDR3 spans 14 residues. CDR1 SNHLY and CDR2 FYNNEI come from the germline V gene. Trimming pared 6 bases from V and 4 bases from J, leaving 13 bases between. The DNA of the CDR3 is TGTGCCAGCAGCAACAGGTATGGAAATCAGCCCCAGCATTTT. Translating it yields CASSNRYGNQPQHF.

The V call is TRBV19, the J call TRBJ1-2, with 7 bases lining up with TRBD1. The CDR3 consists of 14 residues. The V and J ends lost 6 bases and 6 bases, in that order; junction bases with no gene match: 10. Germline CDR1 is LNHDA and CDR2 is SQIVND (reference sequence). The CDR3 region has the DNA TGTGCCAGTAGGAACCGACAGGGTCTTCATGGCTACACCTTC. Its protein is CASRNRQGLHGYTF.

This chain uses TRBV5-6 with TRBJ1-4; no clear D. Germline lookup yields CDR1 SGHDT and CDR2 YYEEEE. The CDR3 spans 16 residues. Trimming left V 3 bases short and J 3 bases short, with 15 bases between. The CDR3 region has the DNA TGTGCCAGCAGCTACCCCCCTCAGGTTCCTAATGAAAAACTGTTTTTT. This translates into CASSYPPQVPNEKLFF.

This chain joins TRBV11-2 and TRBJ2-7; 9 bases match TRBD1. The CDR3 extends over 16 amino acids. The V gene's germline CDR1 is SGHAT and CDR2 FQNNGV. The J segment lost 2 bases and the V segment lost 5 bases, leaving 10 bases of the junction unmatched. The DNA of the CDR3 is TGTGCCAGCAGCCCTAGGGGGGGACAGGGCCCCTACGAGCAGTACTTC. It is translated as CASSPRGGQGPYEQYF.

V usage is TRBV15 and J usage is TRBJ2-6; D might be TRBD2 (5 bases). The ends were cut back, 5 bases at V and 4 bases at J, with 15 bases in the middle. CDR3 length: 16 amino acids. The germline V gene encodes CDR1 LNHNV and CDR2 YYDKDF (reference sequence). The CDR3 reads CATSGPPAAGANVLTF. The CDR3 region has the DNA TGTGCCACCAGCGGGCCGCCAGCGGCCGGGGCCAACGTCCTGACTTTC.

This clone was detected many times. This sequence joins TRBV21-1 and TRBJ1-4. TRBV21-1 is termed a pseudogene. The CDR3 runs to 14 residues. The CDR3 region has the DNA TGTGCCACCGCTAGGAAGGAAGTTAATGAAAAACTGTTTTTT. It codes for CATARKEVNEKLFF.

This chain connects TRBV4-1 to TRBJ2-5; the D is unclear. The CDR3 extends over 13 amino acids. Germline CDR1 reads MGHRA; CDR2 reads YSYEKL. Trimming removed 1 base from V and 2 bases from J, with 5 bases in between. This chain's CDR3 is CASSQANQETQYF. The CDR3 region has the DNA TGCGCCAGCAGCCAAGCCAATCAAGAGACCCAGTACTTC.

The chain combines TRBV7-9 with TRBJ1-6; D unclear. The CDR3 runs 13 residues. The germline V gene encodes CDR1 SEHNR and CDR2 FQNEAQ (reference sequence). Trimming removed 4 bases at V and 8 bases at J, with 9 bases between. The CDR3 DNA reads TGTGCCAGCAGCTCTGCCGGGGATTCACCCCTCCACTTT. It translates to CASSSAGDSPLHF.

CDR3 nucleotide sequence: TGTGCCAGCAGCCAAAGAGATCAGCCCCAGCATTTT. This encodes CASSQRDQPQHF. The chain combines TRBV14 with TRBJ1-5, with D unclear. V shed 2 bases and J shed 5 bases, with 4 bases lying between them. The CDR3 runs to 12 residues. Germline V gene lookup returns CDR1 SGHDN and CDR2 FVKESK. The full variable domain, with the rest looked up from reference TRBV14 and TRBJ1-5, is EAGVTQFPSHSVIEKGQTVTLRCDPISGHDNLYWYRRVMGKEIKFLLHFVKESKQDESGMPNNRFLAERTGGTYSTLKVQPAELEDSGVYFCASSQRDQPQHFGDGTRLSIL.

V gene TRBV9 combines with J gene TRBJ1-1; 10 positions match TRBD1. The CDR3 is made up of 16 amino acids. The V and J ends lost 4 bases and 4 bases, in that order; junction bases with no gene match: 10. Per germline, CDR1 SGDLS and CDR2 YYNGEE. The CDR3 nucleotides read TGTGCCAGCAGCCCCCGCCCCCGGGACAGGGGCACTGAAGCTTTCTTT. It codes for CASSPRPRDRGTEAFF.

V usage is TRBV19 and J usage is TRBJ2-7, with 8 nucleotides matching TRBD2. CDR3 length: 15 amino acids. The trim removed 5 bases at V and 6 bases at J, leaving 12 bases unmatched. CDR1 is LNHDA and CDR2 is SQIVND in the germline V gene (reference sequence). CDR3 DNA: TGTGCCAGTAGTCCCGAAAGCGGGAGTCCCATCGAGCAGTACTTC. Encoded protein: CASSPESGSPIEQYF.

The rearrangement joins TRBV9 to TRBJ2-5, with 8 bases aligning to TRBD1. CDR1 and CDR2 (germline): SGDLS, YYNGEE. With 3 bases clipped from V and 4 bases from J, the junction kept 8 bases outside the gene matches. This CDR3 is 15 amino acids long. The CDR3 region is CASSAFRTGLETQYF. CDR3 sequence (DNA): TGTGCCAGCAGCGCATTCCGGACAGGGTTAGAGACCCAGTACTTC.

The chain joins TRBV7-9 to TRBJ2-7; no clear D. The CDR3 length is 11 residues. V lost 5 bases and J lost 3, with 5 bases in between. Per the germline V gene, CDR1 is SEHNR and CDR2 is FQNEAQ (reference sequence). The CDR3 is CASSNNYEQYF. Written as DNA, the CDR3 is TGTGCCAGCAGCAATAACTACGAGCAGTACTTC.

The gene calls are TRBV7-2 and TRBJ2-2; D call uncertain. The V and J ends lost 7 bases and 7 bases respectively, with 13 bases between them. Looked up from germline, CDR1 is SGHTA and CDR2 is FQGNSA. The CDR3 is 13 amino acids. The CDR3 here is CASTARSNGELFF. CDR3 coding DNA: TGTGCCAGCACCGCTAGGAGCAACGGGGAGCTGTTTTTT.

V gene TRBV7-9 combines with J gene TRBJ2-1, with TRBD2 matching over 13 bases. CDR3 size: 18 residues. Looked up from germline, CDR1 is SEHNR and CDR2 is FQNEAQ (reference sequence). Germline trimming cut 4 bases from V and 7 bases from J; bases unmatched to any gene: 13. This CDR3 reads CASSSTFGLAGASNEQFF. The DNA for the CDR3 is TGTGCCAGCAGCTCTACCTTCGGACTAGCGGGGGCGTCAAATGAGCAGTTCTTC.

This sequence joins TRBV5-5 and TRBJ2-6; D is undetermined. Germline CDR1 SGHKS, CDR2 YYEKEE (reference sequence). This CDR3 region has 15 residues. The V end lost 0 bases, the J end lost 3 bases, and 7 bases lay between the germline ends. The CDR3 DNA sequence: TGTGCCAGCAGCTTGGTAATGTATGGGGCCAACGTCCTGACTTTC. The encoded protein is CASSLVMYGANVLTF.

The V call is TRBV13, the J call TRBJ2-7; D is uncertain. The CDR3 sequence is 15 residues long. V was trimmed by 0 bases and J by 1 base, leaving 10 bases between them. The germline V gene encodes CDR1 PRHDT and CDR2 FYEKMQ (reference sequence). CDR3 nucleotides: TGTGCCAGCAGCTTAGGGACATCTCATTCCTACGAGCAGTACTTC. The encoded protein is CASSLGTSHSYEQYF.

This chain uses TRBV21-1 with TRBJ2-1; the table's TRBD2 call for D was not verified on the DNA. TRBV21-1 is labeled a pseudogene. The CDR3 runs to 13 residues. The CDR3 sequence: CASSKIYAGEQFF. The CDR3 DNA reads TGTGCCAGCAGCAAGATCTACGCCGGTGAGCAGTTCTTC.

This sequence joins TRBV5-1 and TRBJ2-5; 7 bases are shared with TRBD1. The CDR3 covers 15 residues. The V gene end was trimmed by 6 bases and the J gene end by 5 bases; junction bases not matched to a gene: 13. Germline V lookup: CDR1 SGHRS, CDR2 YFSETQ. CDR3 sequence reads: CASTIGTVSSETQYF. The CDR3 coding sequence is TGCGCCAGCACAATCGGGACAGTGTCGTCGGAGACCCAGTACTTC.

This clone was counted once. The rearrangement uses TRBV11-3 and TRBJ2-2; TRBD1 is a possible D gene (5 bases). The CDR3 length is 13 residues. V was trimmed by 0 bases and J by 8 bases, leaving 7 bases between them. CDR1 and CDR2 from the germline V gene are SGHNT and YENEEA. The CDR3 DNA reads TGTGCCAGCAGCTTAGATCAGGGTGGGGAGCTGTTTTTT. This gives the protein CASSLDQGGELFF.

This chain connects TRBV6-6 to TRBJ2-1; 9 nucleotides align to TRBD1. V gave up 6 bases and J gave up 5 bases; unmatched junction bases: 8. The CDR3 covers 15 residues. From germline, CDR1 is MNHNY and CDR2 SVGAGI (reference sequence). As DNA, the CDR3 is TGTGCCAGCAGCTTACCCCGGACAGGGGACAATGAGCAGTTCTTC. This gives the protein CASSLPRTGDNEQFF.

The chain combines TRBV29-1 with TRBJ2-5; 9 bases are shared with TRBD2. This CDR3 region has 13 residues. From germline, CDR1 is SQVTM and CDR2 ANQGSEA. V shed 5 bases, J shed 1 base, and the junction held 2 bases outside the gene matches. The CDR3 DNA sequence: TGCAGCGTTCGGACTAGCGCCCAAGAGACCCAGTACTTC. Amino acids: CSVRTSAQETQYF.

The chain is built from TRBV29-1 and TRBJ2-5; D possibly corresponds to TRBD1 (6 bases). From germline, CDR1 is SQVTM and CDR2 ANQGSEA. The CDR3 is 15 amino acids. The V end was cut by 0 bases, the J end by 5 bases, with 16 bases between. DNA of the CDR3: TGCAGCGTTGAAGAGAGGCAGGGGACGAAGGAGACCCAGTACTTC. This sequence encodes CSVEERQGTKETQYF.

The chain carries TRBV11-3 and TRBJ1-6; TRBD1 is a possible D gene (5 bases). The germline V and J ends were trimmed by 5 bases and 5 bases, with 13 bases remaining between them. The length of the CDR3 is 15 residues. Germline-derived CDR1 and CDR2 are SGHNT and YENEEA. In DNA form, the CDR3 reads TGTGCCAGCAGCCCCCAGGGTAGGGATAATTCACCCCTCCACTTT. Amino acids: CASSPQGRDNSPLHF.